The source of this TCR beta chain is a study of cytomegalovirus exposure and HLA in healthy donors. Study-level information: Around 180 million T cells yielded more than 90 million unique TCR beta sequences, as an earlier analysis found.

Germline assignment: CDR1 SGHVS and CDR2 FQNEAQ. The CDR3 loop spans 14 amino acids. The V and J ends lost 1 base and 4 bases respectively, with 10 bases between them. This clone was seen only once. Its antigen is unidentified. The PCR contained 60 Vbeta and 13 Jbeta primers. Using immunoSEQ multiplex PCR, the repertoire was profiled, and TCRdb retains in-frame clones only, with some absent. There are tens of thousands of clones in the sample; roughly 78% occur only once, and approximately 9.9% lies in the top ten. The study's findings and limits: Across donors, presence/absence analyses took sequencing depth to be roughly uniform. Upon later analysis, HLA-associated TCR beta chains proved more clonally expanded than other, equally common chains. Listed as cytomegalovirus-associated were 150 to 200 TCR beta chains.

The sample was PBMCs. The chain recombines TRBV7-8 with TRBJ1-1; D gene uncertain. The TCR comes from a man aged 40-49 years in good health and CMV-seronegative. Here the CDR3 reads CASSLGWEATEAFF. The CDR3 nucleotides read TGTGCCAGCAGCTTAGGGTGGGAGGCCACTGAAGCTTTCTTT.